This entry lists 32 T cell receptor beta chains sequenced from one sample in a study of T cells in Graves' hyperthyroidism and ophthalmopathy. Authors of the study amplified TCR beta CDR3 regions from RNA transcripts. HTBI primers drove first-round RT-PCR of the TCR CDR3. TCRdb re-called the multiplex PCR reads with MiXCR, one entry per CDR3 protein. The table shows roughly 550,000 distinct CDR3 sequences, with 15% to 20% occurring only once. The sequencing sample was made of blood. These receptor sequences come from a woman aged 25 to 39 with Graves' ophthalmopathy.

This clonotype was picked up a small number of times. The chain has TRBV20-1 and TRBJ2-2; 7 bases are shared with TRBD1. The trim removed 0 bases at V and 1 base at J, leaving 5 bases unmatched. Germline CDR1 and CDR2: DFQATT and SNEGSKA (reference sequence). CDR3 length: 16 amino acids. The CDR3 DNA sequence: TGCAGTGCTAGAGAGAACAGGGGAGTGAACACCGGGGAGCTGTTTTTT. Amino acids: CSARENRGVNTGELFF.

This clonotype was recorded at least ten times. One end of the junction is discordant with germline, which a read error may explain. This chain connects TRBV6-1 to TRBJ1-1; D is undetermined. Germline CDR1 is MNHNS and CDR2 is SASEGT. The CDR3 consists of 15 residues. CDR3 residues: CASSPRARENAEAFF. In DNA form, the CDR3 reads TGTGCCAGCAGTCCTCGGGCGCGTGAGAACGCTGAAGCTTTCTTT.

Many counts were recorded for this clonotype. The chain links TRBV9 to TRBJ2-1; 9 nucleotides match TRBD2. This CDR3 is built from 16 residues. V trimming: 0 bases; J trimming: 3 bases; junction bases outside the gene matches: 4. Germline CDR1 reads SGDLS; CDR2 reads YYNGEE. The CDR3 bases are TGTGCCAGCAGCGTAGAGGCTAGCGGGAACTACAATGAGCAGTTCTTC. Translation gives CASSVEASGNYNEQFF.

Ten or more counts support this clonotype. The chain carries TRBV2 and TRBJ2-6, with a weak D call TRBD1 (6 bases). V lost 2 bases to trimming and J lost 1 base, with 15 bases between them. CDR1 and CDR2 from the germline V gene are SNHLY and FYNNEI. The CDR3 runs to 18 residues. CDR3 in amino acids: CASSENWVGASGANVLTF. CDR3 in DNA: TGTGCCAGCAGTGAAAACTGGGTGGGGGCATCTGGGGCCAACGTCCTGACTTTC.

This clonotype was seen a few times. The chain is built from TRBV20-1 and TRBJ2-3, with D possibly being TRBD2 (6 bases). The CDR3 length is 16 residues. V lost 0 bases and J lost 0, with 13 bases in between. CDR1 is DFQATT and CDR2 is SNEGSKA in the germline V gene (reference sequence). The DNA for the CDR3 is TGCAGTGCTAGAGACAGTTATAGCGGAAGCACAGATACGCAGTATTTT. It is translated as CSARDSYSGSTDTQYF.

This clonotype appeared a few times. The DNA for the CDR3 is TGTGCCAGCAGCCTCACAGGGAGCCTACAAGAGACCCAGTACTTC. This gives the protein CASSLTGSLQETQYF. The chain links TRBV5-5 to TRBJ2-5; D possibly corresponds to TRBD1 (6 bases). V shed 4 bases and J shed 2 bases, with 15 bases lying between them. CDR3 length equals 15 residues. From germline, CDR1 is SGHKS and CDR2 YYEKEE (reference sequence).

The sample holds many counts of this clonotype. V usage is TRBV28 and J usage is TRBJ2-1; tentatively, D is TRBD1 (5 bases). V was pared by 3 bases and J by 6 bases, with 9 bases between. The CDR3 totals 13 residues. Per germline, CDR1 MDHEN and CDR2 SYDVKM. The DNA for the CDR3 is TGTGCCAGCAGTTTTCAGGGTCTCAATGAGCAGTTCTTC. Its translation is CASSFQGLNEQFF.

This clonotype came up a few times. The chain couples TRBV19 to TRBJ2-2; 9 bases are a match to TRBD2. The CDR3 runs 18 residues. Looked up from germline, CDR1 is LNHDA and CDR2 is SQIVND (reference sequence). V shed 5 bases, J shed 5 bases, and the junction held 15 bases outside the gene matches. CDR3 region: CASSPSRNSGRSTGELFF. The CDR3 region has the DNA TGTGCCAGTAGTCCTTCCCGAAACAGCGGGAGGTCTACCGGGGAGCTGTTTTTT. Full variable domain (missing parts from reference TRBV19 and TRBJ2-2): DGGITQSPKYLFRKEGQNVTLSCEQNLNHDAMYWYRQDPGQGLRLIYYSQIVNDFQKGDIAEGYSVSREKKESFPLTVTSAQKNPTAFYLCASSPSRNSGRSTGELFFGEGSRLTVL.

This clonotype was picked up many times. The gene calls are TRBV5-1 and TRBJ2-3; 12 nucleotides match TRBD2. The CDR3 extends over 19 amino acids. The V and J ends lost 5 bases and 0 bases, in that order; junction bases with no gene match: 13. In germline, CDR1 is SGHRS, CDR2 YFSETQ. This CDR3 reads CASRRNAIGLAGSTDTQYF. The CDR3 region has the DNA TGCGCCAGCAGGAGAAATGCGATAGGACTAGCGGGAAGCACAGATACGCAGTATTTT.

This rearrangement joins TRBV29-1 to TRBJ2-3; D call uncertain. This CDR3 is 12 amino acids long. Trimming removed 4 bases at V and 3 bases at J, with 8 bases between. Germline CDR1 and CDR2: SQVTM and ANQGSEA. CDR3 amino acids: CSVGLETDTQYF. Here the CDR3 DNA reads TGCAGCGTTGGACTCGAAACAGATACGCAGTATTTT.

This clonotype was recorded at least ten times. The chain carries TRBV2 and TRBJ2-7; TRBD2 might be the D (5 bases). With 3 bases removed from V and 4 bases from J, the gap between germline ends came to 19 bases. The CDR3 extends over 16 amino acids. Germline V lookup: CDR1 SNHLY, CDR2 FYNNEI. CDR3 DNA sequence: TGTGCCAGCAGTGACGACGGACCACTAGTAATGTACGAGCAGTACTTC. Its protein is CASSDDGPLVMYEQYF.

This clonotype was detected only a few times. CDR3: CASSQVSTSNSYNSPLHF. In nucleotides, the CDR3 is TGCGCCAGCAGCCAAGTGTCAACATCGAATTCCTATAATTCACCCCTCCACTTT. The V and J genes are TRBV4-1 and TRBJ1-6, with D uncertain. V was clipped by 1 base and J by 1 base, with 14 bases between them. The length of the CDR3 is 18 residues. The germline CDR1 and CDR2 sequences are MGHRA and YSYEKL.

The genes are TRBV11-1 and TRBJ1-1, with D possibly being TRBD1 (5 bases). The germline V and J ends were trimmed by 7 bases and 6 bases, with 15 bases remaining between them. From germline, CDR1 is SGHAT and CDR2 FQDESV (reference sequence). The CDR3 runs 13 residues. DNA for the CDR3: TGTGCCAGCAACCCAACAGGAGGCGCTGAAGCTTTCTTT. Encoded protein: CASNPTGGAEAFF.

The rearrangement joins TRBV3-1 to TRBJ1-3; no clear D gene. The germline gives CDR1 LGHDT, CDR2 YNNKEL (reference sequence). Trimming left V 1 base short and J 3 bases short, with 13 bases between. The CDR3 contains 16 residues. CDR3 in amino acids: CASSQGYKVGGNTIYF. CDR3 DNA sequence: TGTGCCAGCAGCCAAGGTTATAAGGTCGGTGGAAACACCATATATTTT.

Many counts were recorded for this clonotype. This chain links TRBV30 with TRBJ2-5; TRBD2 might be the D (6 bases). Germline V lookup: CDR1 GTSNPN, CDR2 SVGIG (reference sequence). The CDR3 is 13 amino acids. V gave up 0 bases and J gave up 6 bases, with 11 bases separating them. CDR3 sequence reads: CAWSVSGGKTQYF. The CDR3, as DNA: TGTGCCTGGAGTGTCAGTGGGGGGAAGACCCAGTACTTC.

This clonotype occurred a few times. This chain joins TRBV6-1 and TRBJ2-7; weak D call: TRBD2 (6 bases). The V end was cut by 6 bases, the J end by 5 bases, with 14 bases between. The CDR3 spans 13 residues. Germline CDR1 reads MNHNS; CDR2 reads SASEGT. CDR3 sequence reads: CASRRFREDEQYF. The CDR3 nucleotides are TGTGCCAGCAGGCGCTTCAGGGAGGACGAGCAGTACTTC.

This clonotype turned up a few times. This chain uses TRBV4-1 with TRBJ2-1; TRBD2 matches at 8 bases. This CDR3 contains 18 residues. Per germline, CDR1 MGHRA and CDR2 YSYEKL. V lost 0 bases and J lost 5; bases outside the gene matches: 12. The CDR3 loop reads CASSQDSPGVAGNNEQFF. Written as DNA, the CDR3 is TGCGCCAGCAGCCAAGACTCCCCTGGGGTAGCGGGAAACAATGAGCAGTTCTTC.

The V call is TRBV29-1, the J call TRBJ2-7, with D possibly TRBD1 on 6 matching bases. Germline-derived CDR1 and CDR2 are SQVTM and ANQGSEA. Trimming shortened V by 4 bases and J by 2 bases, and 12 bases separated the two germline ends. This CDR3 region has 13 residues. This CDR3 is CSVVSGATYEQYF. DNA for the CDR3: TGCAGCGTTGTATCAGGGGCCACCTACGAGCAGTACTTC.

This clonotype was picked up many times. The CDR3 sequence: CASSLGTGIANYGYTF. The CDR3 nucleotides read TGCGCCAGCAGCTTGGGGACAGGAATCGCTAACTATGGCTACACCTTC. The rearrangement links TRBV5-1 to TRBJ1-2; 7 bases agree with TRBD1. Germline V lookup: CDR1 SGHRS, CDR2 YFSETQ. The junction had 5 bases not matched to a gene; V was cut back by 0 bases and J by 0 bases. This CDR3 contains 16 residues.

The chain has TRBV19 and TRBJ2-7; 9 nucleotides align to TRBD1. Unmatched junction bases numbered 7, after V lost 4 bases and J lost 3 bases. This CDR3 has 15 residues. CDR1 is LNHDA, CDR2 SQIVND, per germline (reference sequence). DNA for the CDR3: TGTGCCAGTAGTAGCCCTCCGGGACAGGGCTACGAGCAGTACTTC. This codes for CASSSPPGQGYEQYF.

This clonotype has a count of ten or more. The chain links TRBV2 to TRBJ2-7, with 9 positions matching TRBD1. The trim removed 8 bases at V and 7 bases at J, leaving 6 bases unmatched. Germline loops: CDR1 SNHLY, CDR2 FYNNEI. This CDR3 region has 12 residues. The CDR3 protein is CASQRTGAEQYF. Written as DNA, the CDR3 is TGTGCCAGCCAAAGGACAGGGGCAGAGCAGTACTTC. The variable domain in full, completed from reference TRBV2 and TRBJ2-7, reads EPEVTQTPSHQVTQMGQEVILRCVPISNHLYFYWYRQILGQKVEFLVSFYNNEISEKSEIFDDQFSVERPDGSNFTLKIRSTKLEDSAMYFCASQRTGAEQYFGPGTRLTVT.

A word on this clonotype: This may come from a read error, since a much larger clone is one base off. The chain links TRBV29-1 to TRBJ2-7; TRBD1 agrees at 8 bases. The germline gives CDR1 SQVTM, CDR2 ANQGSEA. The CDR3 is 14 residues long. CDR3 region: CGVGRQGKIYEQYF. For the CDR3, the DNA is TGCGGCGTTGGTCGACAGGGGAAGATCTACGAGCAGTACTTC.

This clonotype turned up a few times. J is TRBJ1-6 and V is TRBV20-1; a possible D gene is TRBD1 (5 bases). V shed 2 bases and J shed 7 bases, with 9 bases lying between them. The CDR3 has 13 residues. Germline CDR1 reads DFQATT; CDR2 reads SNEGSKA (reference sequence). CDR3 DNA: TGCAGTGCTAGATGGGGGGAGAATTCACCCCTCCACTTT. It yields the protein CSARWGENSPLHF.

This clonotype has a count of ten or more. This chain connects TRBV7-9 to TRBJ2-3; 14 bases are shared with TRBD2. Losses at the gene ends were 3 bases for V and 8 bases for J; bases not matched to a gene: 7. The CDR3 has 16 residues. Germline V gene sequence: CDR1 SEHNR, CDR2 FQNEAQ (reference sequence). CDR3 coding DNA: TGTGCCAGCAGCTTCACCGGGACTAGCGGGAGTCGTACGCAGTATTTT. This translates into CASSFTGTSGSRTQYF.

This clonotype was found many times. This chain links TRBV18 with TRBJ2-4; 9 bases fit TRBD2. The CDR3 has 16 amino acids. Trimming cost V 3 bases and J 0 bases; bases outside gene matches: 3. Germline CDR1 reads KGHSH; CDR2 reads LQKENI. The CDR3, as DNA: TGTGCCAGCTCACCGACTAGCGGTCAAGCCAAAAACATTCAGTACTTC. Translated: CASSPTSGQAKNIQYF.

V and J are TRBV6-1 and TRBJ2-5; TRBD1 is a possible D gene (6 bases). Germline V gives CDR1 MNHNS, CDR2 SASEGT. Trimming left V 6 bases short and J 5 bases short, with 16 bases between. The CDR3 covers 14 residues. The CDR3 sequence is CASSRSTGLETQYF. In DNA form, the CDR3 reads TGTGCCAGCAGCCGATCCACAGGGTTGGAGACCCAGTACTTC.

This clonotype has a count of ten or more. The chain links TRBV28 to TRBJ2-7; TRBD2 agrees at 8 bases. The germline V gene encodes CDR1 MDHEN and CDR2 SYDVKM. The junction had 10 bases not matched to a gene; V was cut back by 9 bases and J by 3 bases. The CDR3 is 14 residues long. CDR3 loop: CASQTSVSLYEQYF. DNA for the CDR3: TGTGCCAGTCAGACTAGCGTAAGCCTCTACGAGCAGTACTTC.

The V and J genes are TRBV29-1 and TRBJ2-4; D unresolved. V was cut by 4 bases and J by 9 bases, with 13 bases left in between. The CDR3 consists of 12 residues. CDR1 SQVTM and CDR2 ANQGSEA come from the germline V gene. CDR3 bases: TGCAGCGTTGTTGACCGGTTGGGCATTCAGTACTTC. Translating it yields CSVVDRLGIQYF.

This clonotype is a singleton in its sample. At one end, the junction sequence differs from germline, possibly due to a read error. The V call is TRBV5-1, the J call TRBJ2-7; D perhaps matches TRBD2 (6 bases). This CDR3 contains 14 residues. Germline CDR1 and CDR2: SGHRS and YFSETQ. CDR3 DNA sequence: TGCGCCAGAAGCTTGGCCGCGGGAAGCTACGAGCAGTACTTC. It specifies CARSLAAGSYEQYF.

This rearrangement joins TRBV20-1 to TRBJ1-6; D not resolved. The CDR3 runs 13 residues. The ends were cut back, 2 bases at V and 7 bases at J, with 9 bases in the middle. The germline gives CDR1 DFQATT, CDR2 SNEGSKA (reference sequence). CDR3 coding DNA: TGCAGTGCTAGAACCCGGTCAAATTCACCCCTCCACTTT. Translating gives CSARTRSNSPLHF.

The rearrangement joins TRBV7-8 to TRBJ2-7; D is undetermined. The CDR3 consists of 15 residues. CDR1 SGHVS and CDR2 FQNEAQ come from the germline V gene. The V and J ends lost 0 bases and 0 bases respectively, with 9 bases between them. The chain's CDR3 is CASSLAVRVSYEQYF. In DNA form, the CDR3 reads TGTGCCAGCAGCTTAGCGGTACGGGTCTCCTACGAGCAGTACTTC.

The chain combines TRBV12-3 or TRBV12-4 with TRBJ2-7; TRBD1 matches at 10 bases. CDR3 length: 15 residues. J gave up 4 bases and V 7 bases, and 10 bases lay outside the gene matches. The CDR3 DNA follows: TGTGCCAGCACCCTGACAGGGGGCCTCACATACGAGCAGTACTTC. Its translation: CASTLTGGLTYEQYF.